Listed below are T cell receptor beta chains from one sample, sequenced in a study of T cells in Graves' hyperthyroidism and ophthalmopathy. TCRdb re-called the multiplex PCR reads with MiXCR, one entry per CDR3 protein. This sample carries hundreds of thousands of distinct CDR3 sequences, approximately 14% of them seen once, and the ten largest clones take about 10%. Source material: blood. The receptor set was obtained from a woman aged 18-29 years with Graves' hyperthyroidism. The CDR3 runs from the conserved cysteine through the conserved F or W. Clone size is stated in some rows and not others, as once, few, many or a class when expanded.

J: TRBJ1-4
V: TRBV12-3/TRBV12-4
size: NA
CDR3: CASSSGEGHEKLFF

J: TRBJ2-2
V: TRBV5-5
size: many
CDR3: CASSLDRVDTGELFF

J: TRBJ1-2
V: TRBV6-1
size: NA
CDR3: CASSSQGPYGYTF

J: TRBJ2-7
V: TRBV20-1
size: many
CDR3: CSARLGAVSSYEQYF

J: TRBJ2-3
V: TRBV7-2
size: few
CDR3: CASIPVYRTTDTQYF

J: TRBJ2-1
V: TRBV11-2
size: many
CDR3: CASSLRGPNNEQFF

J: TRBJ1-5
V: TRBV6-2/TRBV6-3
size: NA
CDR3: CASNRGTDNQPQHF

J: TRBJ2-2
V: TRBV13
size: NA
CDR3: CASSASAGGYGELFF

J: TRBJ2-7
V: TRBV29-1
size: few
CDR3: CSAAGRSSYEQYF

J: TRBJ2-7
V: TRBV4-1
size: many
CDR3: CASSQVTSGIYEQYF

J: TRBJ2-1
V: TRBV6-5
size: many
CDR3: CASRTSGNEQFF

J: TRBJ2-4
V: TRBV20-1
size: NA
CDR3: CSAGPLASGSTKNIQYF

J: TRBJ2-7
V: TRBV28
size: NA
CDR3: CASSLWGQSYEQYF

J: TRBJ2-5
V: TRBV27
size: NA
CDR3: CASSSDRGLVQETQYF

J: TRBJ2-7
V: TRBV7-8
size: many
CDR3: CASSLDSLTREQYF

J: TRBJ1-2
V: TRBV7-2
size: NA
CDR3: CASSGSGTGFGYGYTF

J: TRBJ1-5
V: TRBV20-1
size: many
CDR3: CSARKAGPNSNQPQHF

J: TRBJ2-7
V: TRBV27
size: many
CDR3: CASSNDRTLYEQYF

J: TRBJ1-2
V: TRBV27
size: many
CDR3: CASSPRTDSYGYTF

J: TRBJ1-1
V: TRBV30
size: many
CDR3: CAWRWTPMNTEAFF

J: TRBJ2-4
V: TRBV11-1
size: NA
CDR3: CASSLGGPENIQYF

J: TRBJ1-5
V: TRBV30
size: many
CDR3: CAWSGQPNQPQHF

J: TRBJ1-1
V: TRBV10-3
size: NA
CDR3: CAISEFLEGMNTEAFF

J: TRBJ1-3
V: TRBV12-3/TRBV12-4
size: NA
CDR3: CASSIAIGLDGNTIYF

J: TRBJ2-7
V: TRBV7-9
size: many
CDR3: CASSLGIRATEQYF

J: TRBJ2-2
V: TRBV11-2
size: few
CDR3: CASNSPPLAGKTGELFF

J: TRBJ2-7
V: TRBV7-2
size: NA
CDR3: CASSKDSVAYEQYF

J: TRBJ1-2
V: TRBV4-1
size: NA
CDR3: CASSQPGQGTYGYTF

J: TRBJ2-7
V: TRBV12-3/TRBV12-4
size: NA
CDR3: CASGGGLAASYEQYF

J: TRBJ2-6
V: TRBV5-4
size: NA
CDR3: CASSRGTSNSGANVLTF

J: TRBJ2-1
V: TRBV29-1
size: NA
CDR3: CSIRDRSYNEQFF